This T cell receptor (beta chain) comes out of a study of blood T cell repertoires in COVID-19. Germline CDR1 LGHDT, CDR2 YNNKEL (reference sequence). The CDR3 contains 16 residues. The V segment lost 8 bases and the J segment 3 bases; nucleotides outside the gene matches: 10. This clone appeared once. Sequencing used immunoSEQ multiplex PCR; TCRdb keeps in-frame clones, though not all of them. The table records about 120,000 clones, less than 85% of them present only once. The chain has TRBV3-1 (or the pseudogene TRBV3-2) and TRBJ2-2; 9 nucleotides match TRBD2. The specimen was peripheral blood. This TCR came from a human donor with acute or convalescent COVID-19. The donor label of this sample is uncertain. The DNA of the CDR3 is TGTGCCAGCCGCCCCGGCGGGGGGGCCGACACCGGGGAGCTGTTTTTT. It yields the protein CASRPGGGADTGELFF.